Presented here are 20 T cell receptor beta chains from one specimen sequenced in a study of blood T cell repertoires in COVID-19. Produced via immunoSEQ multiplex PCR; TCRdb's table is partial and in-frame only. In the table there are 240,000 or so clones, approximately 83% of which are singletons. Sequenced input: peripheral blood. These receptor sequences come from a woman of 80 years or more with acute or convalescent COVID-19.

The rearrangement links TRBV14 to TRBJ2-5; 11 bases line up with TRBD1. Germline loops: CDR1 SGHDN, CDR2 FVKESK. The CDR3 loop spans 15 amino acids. The ends lost 4 bases at V and 4 bases at J; junction bases unmatched: 5. The CDR3 loop is CASSPGQGARETQYF. The CDR3 nucleotides read TGTGCCAGCAGCCCCGGACAGGGGGCAAGAGAGACCCAGTACTTC.

The chain carries TRBV28 and TRBJ1-1; tentatively, D is TRBD1 (5 bases). The germline V gene encodes CDR1 MDHEN and CDR2 SYDVKM. V was trimmed by 4 bases and J by 7 bases, leaving 22 bases between them. The CDR3 consists of 16 residues. This CDR3 is CASSSPGRPGDREAFF. DNA of the CDR3: TGTGCCAGCAGTTCTCCGGGACGCCCGGGGGACCGTGAAGCTTTCTTT.

The gene calls are TRBV7-3 and TRBJ2-2; 7 nucleotides agree with TRBD2. The CDR3 spans 17 residues. J lost 4 bases, V lost 0 bases, and 8 bases had no gene match. The germline CDR1 and CDR2 sequences are SGHTA and FQGTGA. CDR3 sequence: CASSLTVSGVLTGELFF. CDR3 sequence (DNA): TGTGCCAGCAGCTTAACAGTCAGCGGGGTCCTCACCGGGGAGCTGTTTTTT.

This chain links TRBV5-1 with TRBJ2-5; 12 nucleotides align to TRBD2. Germline V gives CDR1 SGHRS, CDR2 YFSETQ. CDR3 length: 18 amino acids. V was pared by 1 base and J by 3 bases, with 10 bases of the junction left unmatched. The CDR3 sequence is CASSLRSSGGAPKETQYF. CDR3 nucleotide sequence: TGCGCCAGCAGCTTGAGGTCTAGCGGGGGGGCCCCTAAAGAGACCCAGTACTTC.

This clone came up once. The chain carries TRBV18 and TRBJ1-1; 9 nucleotides agree with TRBD1. Trimming took 6 bases from V and 0 from J; bases not matched to a gene: 14. Germline V gives CDR1 KGHSH, CDR2 LQKENI. This CDR3 spans 18 amino acids. The CDR3: CASSLLRTGDYMNTEAFF. For the CDR3, the DNA is TGTGCCAGCTCCCTACTCCGGACAGGGGATTACATGAACACTGAAGCTTTCTTT.

This chain joins TRBV5-6 and TRBJ2-5; D call uncertain. V shed 0 bases and J shed 5 bases, with 11 bases lying between them. The CDR3 consists of 14 residues. From germline, CDR1 is SGHDT and CDR2 YYEEEE. CDR3 amino acids: CASSLGQVLETQYF. CDR3 DNA sequence: TGTGCCAGCAGCTTGGGGCAGGTCTTGGAGACCCAGTACTTC.

This clone was recorded only once. V usage is TRBV5-1 and J usage is TRBJ2-7; TRBD1 is a possible D gene (6 bases). V was trimmed by 1 base and J by 3 bases, leaving 17 bases between them. In germline, CDR1 is SGHRS, CDR2 YFSETQ. This CDR3 region has 16 residues. The CDR3 bases are TGCGCCAGCAGCTTGTCGGTTGGACAGTTATTCTACGAGCAGTACTTC. Translation gives CASSLSVGQLFYEQYF. The variable domain in full, with the rest retrieved from reference TRBV5-1 and TRBJ2-7, is KAGVTQTPRYLIKTRGQQVTLSCSPISGHRSVSWYQQTPGQGLQFLFEYFSETQRNKGNFPGRFSGRQFSNSRSEMNVSTLELGDSALYLCASSLSVGQLFYEQYFGPGTRLTVT.

This chain links TRBV11-2 with TRBJ2-3; 11 bases line up with TRBD1. The CDR3 covers 14 residues. J lost 5 bases, V lost 10 bases, and 8 bases had no gene match. Germline V gene data show CDR1 as SGHAT and CDR2 as FQNNGV. The CDR3 coding sequence is TGTGCCACCCGGGCCGGGACAGGGGGAGATACGCAGTATTTT. It is translated as CATRAGTGGDTQYF.

The chain links TRBV5-1 to TRBJ1-4; TRBD1 agrees at 8 bases. Trimming removed 3 bases from V and 11 bases from J; junction bases left unmatched: 12. CDR3 length equals 15 residues. Germline CDR1 SGHRS, CDR2 YFSETQ. The CDR3 reads CASSSPGTGFEKLFF. The DNA of the CDR3 is TGCGCCAGCAGCTCCCCCGGGACAGGATTTGAGAAACTGTTTTTT.

This chain uses TRBV5-4 with TRBJ1-3; 7 bases fit TRBD1. Germline V gene sequence: CDR1 SGHNT, CDR2 YYREEE (reference sequence). This CDR3 contains 16 residues. Germline trimming cut 4 bases from V and 0 bases from J; bases unmatched to any gene: 7. For the CDR3, the DNA is TGTGCCAGCAGCCCCGGAGCAGGGGGCTCTGGAAACACCATATATTTT. This codes for CASSPGAGGSGNTIYF.

V usage is TRBV2 and J usage is TRBJ1-1, with D perhaps TRBD1 (5 bases). V was trimmed by 6 bases and J by 1 base, leaving 9 bases between them. Germline CDR1 is SNHLY and CDR2 is FYNNEI. The CDR3 sequence is 13 residues long. This chain's CDR3 is CASRRQRNTEAFF. DNA of the CDR3: TGTGCCAGCAGGCGACAGAGGAACACTGAAGCTTTCTTT.

The chain couples TRBV11-2 to TRBJ2-5; TRBD2 matches at 11 bases. V was clipped by 4 bases and J by 4 bases; unmatched bases: 8. This CDR3 spans 16 amino acids. CDR1 and CDR2 (germline): SGHAT, FQNNGV. CDR3 bases: TGTGCCAGCAGCTACGTAGCGGGGGGGTTGCGAGAGACCCAGTACTTC. Residues: CASSYVAGGLRETQYF.

This sequence joins TRBV9 and TRBJ2-2; a weak D match, TRBD2 (6 bases). The CDR3 runs 14 residues. Germline values: CDR1 SGDLS, CDR2 YYNGEE. Trimming removed 4 bases at V and 6 bases at J, with 13 bases between. CDR3 loop: CASSPRGIPGELFF. Written as DNA, the CDR3 is TGTGCCAGCAGCCCCCGGGGGATCCCCGGGGAGCTGTTTTTT.

The rearrangement links TRBV11-2 to TRBJ2-5; TRBD2 might be the D (6 bases). The CDR3 extends over 16 amino acids. V was trimmed by 5 bases and J by 2 bases, leaving 18 bases between them. The germline gives CDR1 SGHAT, CDR2 FQNNGV. CDR3 sequence: CASSPPGLAKQETQYF. The CDR3, as DNA: TGTGCCAGCAGCCCACCGGGACTCGCAAAACAAGAGACCCAGTACTTC.

This clone was found a few times. The chain is built from TRBV9 and TRBJ1-6; 9 nucleotides align to TRBD1. V shed 7 bases and J 8 bases; nucleotides not matched to a gene: 7. There are 14 residues in the CDR3. Per germline, CDR1 SGDLS and CDR2 YYNGEE. The CDR3 DNA is TGTGCCAGCCATCTAGGGACAGGGTATTCACCCCTCCACTTT. This encodes CASHLGTGYSPLHF.

J is TRBJ2-1 and V is TRBV24-1, with unresolved D. The CDR3 totals 14 residues. The germline V gene encodes CDR1 KGHDR and CDR2 SFDVKD. V was clipped by 4 bases and J by 8 bases, with 14 bases between them. The CDR3 nucleotides read TGTGCCACCAGTGAGGTCGGTTCGCTGGATGAGCAGTTCTTC. Encoded protein: CATSEVGSLDEQFF.

The DNA of the CDR3 is TGTGCCAGCAGTGGGACTGGTACGGAAAAACTGTTTTTT. Its protein product is CASSGTGTEKLFF. The chain uses TRBV25-1 and TRBJ1-4; D unresolved. There are 13 residues in the CDR3. In germline, CDR1 is MGHDK, CDR2 SYGVNS. With 4 bases removed from V and 8 bases from J, the gap between germline ends came to 11 bases.

V is TRBV9 and J is TRBJ1-4, with TRBD1 as a possible D gene (6 bases). The CDR3 loop spans 17 amino acids. V was pared by 2 bases and J by 8 bases, with 22 bases between. Germline V CDR1 and CDR2: SGDLS, YYNGEE. The CDR3: CASSVGGLGGLNEKLFF. DNA of the CDR3: TGTGCCAGCAGCGTGGGGGGGCTGGGTGGTCTGAACGAAAAACTGTTTTTT.

This chain uses TRBV9 with TRBJ1-2, with 10 nucleotides matching TRBD1. This CDR3 spans 14 amino acids. V shed 5 bases and J 3 bases; nucleotides not matched to a gene: 4. The V gene's germline CDR1 is SGDLS and CDR2 YYNGEE. The CDR3 region is CASSVDRGHYGYTF. The CDR3 DNA sequence: TGTGCCAGCAGTGTCGACAGGGGGCACTATGGCTACACCTTC. The full variable domain, completed using reference TRBV9 and TRBJ1-2, is DSGVTQTPKHLITATGQRVTLRCSPRSGDLSVYWYQQSLDQGLQFLIQYYNGEERAKGNILERFSAQQFPDLHSELNLSSLELGDSALYFCASSVDRGHYGYTFGSGTRLTVV.

The rearrangement joins TRBV18 to TRBJ1-1; no reliable D call. Looked up from germline, CDR1 is KGHSH and CDR2 is LQKENI. The V gene lost 5 bases and the J gene lost 0 bases, with 4 bases spanning the gap. The CDR3 totals 12 residues. The CDR3 protein is CASSNMNTEAFF. DNA of the CDR3: TGTGCCAGCTCAAATATGAACACTGAAGCTTTCTTT.